One and the same sample provided the 32 T cell receptor beta chains below, sequenced in a study of blood T cell repertoires in COVID-19. Repertoires were generated with immunoSEQ multiplex PCR, while TCRdb's copy carries only in-frame clones and drops some. The sample has over 85,000 clones, approximately 85% seen once. The sample taken for sequencing was peripheral blood. These TCRs come from a man aged 40-49 years with active or convalescent COVID-19.

The rearrangement joins TRBV2 to TRBJ2-5; no definite D call. CDR3 length equals 14 residues. V was pared by 6 bases and J by 4 bases, with 15 bases between. Germline-derived CDR1 and CDR2 are SNHLY and FYNNEI. The CDR3 bases are TGTGCCAGCAGCGGCCCATCAACTACAGAGACCCAGTACTTC. Translating gives CASSGPSTTETQYF.

This clone occurred a few times. For the CDR3, the DNA is TGTGCCAGCAGCTTAGACAGACGAGCTAACTATGGCTACACCTTC. This gives the protein CASSLDRRANYGYTF. This chain connects TRBV5-6 to TRBJ1-2, with D perhaps TRBD1 (5 bases). Looked up from germline, CDR1 is SGHDT and CDR2 is YYEEEE. Trimming stripped 2 bases from V and 0 bases from J, with 11 bases between. The CDR3 runs to 15 residues.

This chain links TRBV6-6 with TRBJ2-7, with a possible D match to TRBD2 (6 bases). The CDR3 contains 15 residues. V shed 7 bases and J shed 0 bases, with 16 bases lying between them. Germline V lookup: CDR1 MNHNY, CDR2 SVGAGI (reference sequence). The CDR3 loop reads CASTGPGVSSYEQYF. DNA for the CDR3: TGTGCCAGCACCGGGCCGGGGGTTAGCTCCTACGAGCAGTACTTC.

A note on this clone: Relative to the germline gene, one junction end is altered; a read error may explain this. V gene TRBV6-2 or TRBV6-3 combines with J gene TRBJ2-1, with a weak D call TRBD1 (7 bases). Germline CDR1 reads MNHEY; CDR2 reads SVGEGT. This CDR3 has 12 amino acids. For the CDR3, the DNA is TGTGCCAGCAGTGTGCAGGGGGGTGACGGGATCTTC. It encodes CASSVQGGDGIF.

This chain uses TRBV6-5 with TRBJ1-2, with D uncertain. Germline CDR1 reads MNHEY; CDR2 reads SVGAGI. This CDR3 has 14 residues. V was cut by 7 bases and J by 4 bases, with 16 bases left in between. The CDR3 DNA is TGTGCCAGCACCAAGGATGCGAGGGCCTATGGCTACACCTTC. Its protein product is CASTKDARAYGYTF.

The chain couples TRBV4-3 to TRBJ1-6; tentative D call: TRBD1 (6 bases). The CDR3 spans 20 residues. V was shortened by 2 bases and J by 0 bases, with 20 bases between the two germline ends. Germline-derived CDR1 and CDR2 are LGHNA and YSLEER. The CDR3 DNA is TGCGCCAGCAGCCAAACCCCCATGGGGGGGCAGAGCTCCTATAATTCACCCCTCCACTTT. As protein: CASSQTPMGGQSSYNSPLHF.

CDR3 protein: CASSTQWEVNTEAFF. Here the CDR3 DNA reads TGTGCCAGTAGCACACAATGGGAGGTGAACACTGAAGCTTTCTTT. The V call is TRBV19, the J call TRBJ1-1; D not resolved. The CDR3 spans 15 residues. Germline CDR1 reads LNHDA; CDR2 reads SQIVND (reference sequence). Trimming left V 6 bases short and J 0 bases short, with 14 bases between.

This chain links TRBV11-2 with TRBJ2-7; 7 bases line up with TRBD1. Losses at the gene ends were 5 bases for V and 3 bases for J; bases not matched to a gene: 7. CDR3 size: 14 residues. The germline V gene encodes CDR1 SGHAT and CDR2 FQNNGV. The CDR3 DNA reads as TGTGCCAGCAGCCTAGTGGACAGGTACTACGAGCAGTACTTC. It translates to CASSLVDRYYEQYF.

CDR3 amino acids: CASRGQPFYGYTF. CDR3 nucleotides: TGTGCCAGCAGGGGACAGCCCTTCTATGGCTACACCTTC. The chain couples TRBV6-5 to TRBJ1-2, with 7 bases fitting TRBD1. Unmatched junction bases numbered 5, after V lost 6 bases and J lost 4 bases. The CDR3 is 13 amino acids. In germline, CDR1 is MNHEY, CDR2 SVGAGI.

The chain has TRBV7-8 and TRBJ2-2, with D possibly TRBD1 on 6 matching bases. The germline V gene encodes CDR1 SGHVS and CDR2 FQNEAQ. The CDR3 is 14 amino acids. Trimming pared 1 base from V and 7 bases from J, leaving 10 bases between. The CDR3 region has the DNA TGTGCCAGCAGCTTAGGGGGCAGGGGCGGGGAGCTGTTTTTT. Amino acids: CASSLGGRGGELFF.

The CDR3 is CASSVWTGVGYTF. The CDR3 bases are TGTGCCAGCAGCGTTTGGACAGGGGTTGGCTACACCTTC. The rearrangement links TRBV5-4 to TRBJ1-2, with 9 bases lining up with TRBD1. The CDR3 spans 13 residues. Germline assignment: CDR1 SGHNT and CDR2 YYREEE (reference sequence). The J segment lost 7 bases and the V segment lost 4 bases, leaving 5 bases of the junction unmatched. Complete variable domain (other parts from reference TRBV5-4 and TRBJ1-2): ETGVTQSPTHLIKTRGQQVTLRCSSQSGHNTVSWYQQALGQGPQFIFQYYREEENGRGNFPPRFSGLQFPNYSSELNVNALELDDSALYLCASSVWTGVGYTFGSGTRLTVV.

This chain links TRBV19 with TRBJ1-2; 7 bases line up with TRBD1. This CDR3 region has 16 residues. With 2 bases clipped from V and 1 base from J, the junction kept 7 bases outside the gene matches. Germline V lookup: CDR1 LNHDA, CDR2 SQIVND (reference sequence). CDR3 DNA sequence: TGTGCCAGTAGTATAACCGGGACAGCAAATAACTATGGCTACACCTTC. Protein product: CASSITGTANNYGYTF.

This clone appeared once. This rearrangement joins TRBV27 to TRBJ2-1, with D uncertain. The germline gives CDR1 MNHEY, CDR2 SMNVEV (reference sequence). V dropped 9 bases and J dropped 8 bases, with 17 bases sitting between them. This CDR3 is 13 amino acids long. The CDR3 sequence is CASSPSFGDEQFF. The CDR3 coding sequence is TGTGCCAGTTCCCCCTCCTTTGGAGATGAGCAGTTCTTC.

The V call is TRBV27, the J call TRBJ2-1; D possibly corresponds to TRBD1 (5 bases). The CDR3 spans 16 residues. CDR1 and CDR2 (germline): MNHEY, SMNVEV (reference sequence). The ends were cut back, 5 bases at V and 2 bases at J, with 16 bases in the middle. The CDR3 DNA reads as TGTGCCAGCAGTCTAAAACCAGGGTGGACCTACAATGAGCAGTTCTTC. Translating it yields CASSLKPGWTYNEQFF.

This clone was picked up a small number of times. The CDR3 loop is CAISDREGNQPQHF. In nucleotides, the CDR3 is TGTGCCATCAGTGACAGGGAGGGCAATCAGCCCCAGCATTTT. The chain joins TRBV10-3 to TRBJ1-5; the D gene is possibly TRBD1 (5 bases). V lost 3 bases to trimming and J lost 2 bases, with 8 bases between them. The CDR3 is 14 residues long. The germline CDR1 and CDR2 sequences are ENHRY and SYGVKD.

The chain couples TRBV5-8 to TRBJ1-3; unclear D gene. This CDR3 has 13 residues. Germline V gene sequence: CDR1 SGHTS, CDR2 YDEGEE. The germline V and J ends were trimmed by 10 bases and 4 bases, with 15 bases remaining between them. For the CDR3, the DNA is TGTGCCCCCCAACCGGGGAAGGGAAACACCATATATTTT. Translation: CAPQPGKGNTIYF. The full variable domain, completed using reference TRBV5-8 and TRBJ1-3, is EAGVTQSPTHLIKTRGQQATLRCSPISGHTSVYWYQQALGLGLQFLLWYDEGEERNRGNFPPRFSGRQFPNYSSELNVNALELEDSALYLCAPQPGKGNTIYFGEGSWLTVV.

Note on this clone: Other DNA sequences in the sample encode the same CDR3. The chain links TRBV7-3 to TRBJ1-1, with D perhaps matching TRBD1 (5 bases). V was pared by 5 bases and J by 1 base, with 8 bases between. The germline CDR1 and CDR2 sequences are SGHTA and FQGTGA. There are 13 residues in the CDR3. The CDR3 loop is CASSQGTNTEAFF. In DNA form, the CDR3 reads TGTGCCAGCAGCCAGGGCACGAACACTGAAGCTTTCTTT.

The chain has TRBV4-3 and TRBJ1-4; TRBD1 matches 7 bases. J gave up 5 bases and V 0 bases, and 6 bases lay outside the gene matches. Germline CDR1 LGHNA, CDR2 YSLEER. The CDR3 contains 16 residues. The CDR3 spells CASSQDRQGPNEKLFF. The CDR3 DNA reads TGCGCCAGCAGCCAAGACCGACAGGGACCCAATGAAAAACTGTTTTTT.

The V call is TRBV7-9, the J call TRBJ2-2, with 10 bases that match TRBD1. V was clipped by 4 bases and J by 4 bases; unmatched bases: 9. CDR3 size: 17 residues. Per germline, CDR1 SEHNR and CDR2 FQNEAQ (reference sequence). DNA for the CDR3: TGTGCCAGCAGCTCATCGGGACAGGGGCTAAGCACCGGGGAGCTGTTTTTT. Its translation: CASSSSGQGLSTGELFF.

This chain uses TRBV6-5 with TRBJ2-1; tentatively, D is TRBD2 (5 bases). The CDR3 contains 15 residues. V lost 2 bases, J lost 6 bases, and 14 bases lay in between. Per germline, CDR1 MNHEY and CDR2 SVGAGI. The chain's CDR3 is CASSYGVARANEQFF. In DNA, the CDR3 is TGTGCCAGCAGTTACGGGGTAGCGAGAGCCAATGAGCAGTTCTTC.

The V and J genes are TRBV5-1 and TRBJ2-5, with D possibly TRBD1 on 5 matching bases. The CDR3 totals 16 residues. The germline CDR1 and CDR2 sequences are SGHRS and YFSETQ. Between the trimmed V and J ends, which lost 0 bases and 1 base, there was a span of 13 bases. The DNA of the CDR3 is TGCGCCAGCAGCTTGGCCCCAGTAGGGGCCCAAGAGACCCAGTACTTC. Translation: CASSLAPVGAQETQYF.

The chain employs TRBV5-4 and TRBJ2-7; D possibly corresponds to TRBD1 (6 bases). The CDR3 is made up of 15 amino acids. Trimming left V 0 bases short and J 3 bases short, with 13 bases between. Germline CDR1 SGHNT, CDR2 YYREEE (reference sequence). CDR3 DNA sequence: TGTGCCAGCAGCTTGGGTCAGGGGTCAAACTACGAGCAGTACTTC. Amino acid sequence: CASSLGQGSNYEQYF.

A remark on this clone: This sample includes further DNA sequences coding for the same CDR3. The V call is TRBV3-1 (or the pseudogene TRBV3-2), the J call TRBJ1-5; no definite D call. This CDR3 is 12 amino acids long. The V gene's germline CDR1 is LGHDT and CDR2 YNNKEL (reference sequence). Trimming removed 3 bases at V and 7 bases at J, with 7 bases between. The CDR3 region is CASSQGGQPQHF. The CDR3 DNA is TGTGCCAGCAGCCAGGGAGGGCAGCCCCAGCATTTT.

V is TRBV3-1 (or the pseudogene TRBV3-2) and J is TRBJ1-5, with D perhaps TRBD1 (5 bases). CDR1 LGHDT and CDR2 YNNKEL come from the germline V gene (reference sequence). The CDR3 is 13 amino acids. Trimming removed 3 bases from V and 4 bases from J, with 7 bases in between. The CDR3 DNA follows: TGTGCCAGCAGCCACGGGGGGAATCAGCCCCAGCATTTT. Protein sequence: CASSHGGNQPQHF.

This sequence joins TRBV7-9 and TRBJ2-3; 7 nucleotides line up with TRBD1. V lost 7 bases and J lost 2; bases outside the gene matches: 9. This CDR3 has 15 amino acids. CDR1 is SEHNR, CDR2 FQNEAQ, per germline (reference sequence). CDR3 in amino acids: CASISRDSTTDTQYF. The CDR3, as DNA: TGTGCCAGCATCTCCCGGGACAGCACCACAGATACGCAGTATTTT.

This chain joins TRBV6-5 and TRBJ1-1; TRBD1 matches 7 bases. The V gene end was trimmed by 5 bases and the J gene end by 4 bases; junction bases not matched to a gene: 7. Germline CDR1 MNHEY, CDR2 SVGAGI. CDR3 length: 14 amino acids. Here the CDR3 DNA reads TGTGCCAGCAGTCCATCGACAGGGAGCACTGAAGCTTTCTTT. This gives the protein CASSPSTGSTEAFF.

V is TRBV10-2 and J is TRBJ1-6, with D unresolved. Trimming cost V 2 bases and J 2 bases, with 16 bases left between them. Germline V gene sequence: CDR1 WSHSY, CDR2 SAAADI. CDR3 length equals 18 residues. The CDR3 region has the DNA TGCGCCAGCAGTGAGGGTTTTGATACCTATCCCTATAATTCACCCCTCCACTTT. This sequence encodes CASSEGFDTYPYNSPLHF.

V usage is TRBV3-1 (or the pseudogene TRBV3-2) and J usage is TRBJ1-2; the match to TRBD1 covers 8 bases. Germline CDR1 is LGHDT and CDR2 is YNNKEL (reference sequence). Trimming removed 3 bases from V and 3 bases from J; junction bases left unmatched: 9. The CDR3 runs 16 residues. The CDR3 coding sequence is TGTGCCAGCAGCCAGGTGACAGGGGAAATGCACTATGGCTACACCTTC. This sequence encodes CASSQVTGEMHYGYTF.

The sample holds one count of this clone. The CDR3 is CASSPPSGGAGETQYF. CDR3 sequence (DNA): TGTGCCAGCAGCCCCCCTAGCGGGGGGGCAGGAGAGACCCAGTACTTC. The chain employs TRBV13 and TRBJ2-5, with 12 bases identical to TRBD2. After removal of 5 bases from V and 4 bases from J, the junction contained 8 bases not matched to a gene. The CDR3 extends over 16 amino acids. Germline V CDR1 and CDR2: PRHDT, FYEKMQ (reference sequence). The full variable domain, completed using reference TRBV13 and TRBJ2-5, is AAGVIQSPRHLIKEKRETATLKCYPIPRHDTVYWYQQGPGQDPQFLISFYEKMQSDKGSIPDRFSAQQFSDYHSELNMSSLELGDSALYFCASSPPSGGAGETQYFGPGTRLLVL.

The rearrangement joins TRBV19 to TRBJ1-4; D unresolved. CDR3 length: 14 amino acids. CDR1 and CDR2 from the germline V gene are LNHDA and SQIVND (reference sequence). V was shortened by 3 bases and J by 1 base, with 6 bases between the two germline ends. The CDR3 DNA reads as TGTGCCAGTAGTATCCTAGGAACTAATGAAAAACTGTTTTTT. It is translated as CASSILGTNEKLFF.

The V call is TRBV7-2, the J call TRBJ1-4, with 8 bases fitting TRBD1. CDR1 and CDR2 from the germline V gene are SGHTA and FQGNSA. V trimming: 0 bases; J trimming: 8 bases; junction bases outside the gene matches: 8. There are 16 residues in the CDR3. CDR3 amino acids: CASSLASRQGLEKLFF. In nucleotides, the CDR3 is TGTGCCAGCAGCTTAGCCAGTAGACAGGGGTTGGAAAAACTGTTTTTT.

V and J are TRBV6-2 or TRBV6-3 and TRBJ1-5; D is possibly TRBD1 (5 bases). The ends were cut back, 0 bases at V and 7 bases at J, with 13 bases in the middle. The CDR3 runs to 15 residues. Germline V gene lookup returns CDR1 MNHEY and CDR2 SVGEGT. The CDR3 nucleotides are TGTGCCAGCAGTTACTCGTTGTCAGGGCGCCAGCCCCAGCATTTT. This gives the protein CASSYSLSGRQPQHF.